This is a list of T cell receptor beta chains from one sample in a study of beta chain features in type 1 diabetes. Produced via immunoSEQ multiplex PCR; TCRdb's table is partial and in-frame only. The table has some 360,000 clones, around a tenth seen once. Specimen: central memory CD4+ T cells from blood. These receptors were taken from a man aged 25 to 40 with type 1 diabetes. CDR3s include the opening cysteine and the closing phenylalanine or tryptophan. A D gene is named only where the DNA matches it firmly. Not every row has a clone size; where given, it reads once, few, many or a size class.

cdr3_length,j_call,v_call,d_call,clone_size,cdr3_aa,cdr3_nt
15,TRBJ1-1,TRBV7-2,.,few,CASSLSLIPTNEAFF,TGTGCCAGCAGCTTAAGTCTTATACCGACGAATGAAGCTTTCTTT
16,TRBJ2-7,TRBV28,.,.,CASSWEGQGGDYEQYF,TGTGCCAGCAGTTGGGAAGGGCAGGGCGGGGACTACGAGCAGTACTTC
14,TRBJ2-5,TRBV15,.,.,CATSRDQGQETQYF,TGTGCCACCAGCAGAGACCAGGGGCAAGAGACCCAGTACTTC
11,TRBJ2-7,TRBV10-3,.,few,CASSRYYEQYF,TGTGCCAGCAGCAGATACTACGAGCAGTACTTC
13,TRBJ2-1,TRBV7-3,.,.,CASSLNLGNEQFF,TGTGCCAGCAGCTTAAACCTTGGCAATGAGCAGTTCTTC
15,TRBJ2-4,TRBV19,.,.,CASSSPGVGKNIQYF,TGTGCCAGTAGTTCGCCGGGAGTCGGCAAAAACATTCAGTACTTC
13,TRBJ2-7,TRBV28,.,.,CASRPTGNYEQYF,TGTGCCAGCAGACCCACAGGGAACTACGAGCAGTACTTC
16,TRBJ1-1,TRBV5-1,.,few,CASSLVTTVDRNEAFF,TGCGCCAGCAGCTTGGTAACGACGGTAGATAGAAATGAAGCTTTCTTT
15,TRBJ1-1,TRBV6-6,TRBD1,many,CASSSGTGLNTEAFF,TGTGCCAGCAGTTCCGGGACAGGATTGAACACTGAAGCTTTCTTT
15,TRBJ1-5,TRBV28,TRBD1,few,CASSSPGQPGQPQHF,TGTGCCAGCAGTTCTCCGGGACAGCCCGGTCAGCCCCAGCATTTT
13,TRBJ1-5,TRBV12-5,.,few,CASALRSNQPQHF,TGTGCTAGTGCCTTGCGGAGCAATCAGCCCCAGCATTTT
12,TRBJ2-3,TRBV11-3,.,.,CASSSGADTQYF,TGTGCCAGCAGCTCTGGAGCAGATACGCAGTATTTT
17,TRBJ1-3,TRBV6-1,TRBD1,few,CASSEFFGQEPGNTIYF,TGTGCCAGCAGTGAATTTTTTGGACAGGAACCTGGAAACACCATATATTTT
15,TRBJ1-1,TRBV7-2,.,few,CASSRGPVIPTEAFF,TGTGCCAGCAGCCGTGGACCAGTAATCCCCACTGAAGCTTTCTTT
15,TRBJ2-1,TRBV9,.,.,CASSVVAGPYNEQFF,TGTGCCAGCAGCGTAGTGGCGGGACCCTACAATGAGCAGTTCTTC
17,TRBJ2-7,TRBV30,.,few,CAWSVRFRGNLGYEQYF,TGTGCCTGGAGTGTCCGCTTTCGGGGGAACTTGGGGTACGAGCAGTACTTC
13,TRBJ1-1,TRBV5-4,.,few,CASSINRVGEAFF,TGTGCCAGCAGCATCAACAGGGTTGGTGAAGCTTTCTTT